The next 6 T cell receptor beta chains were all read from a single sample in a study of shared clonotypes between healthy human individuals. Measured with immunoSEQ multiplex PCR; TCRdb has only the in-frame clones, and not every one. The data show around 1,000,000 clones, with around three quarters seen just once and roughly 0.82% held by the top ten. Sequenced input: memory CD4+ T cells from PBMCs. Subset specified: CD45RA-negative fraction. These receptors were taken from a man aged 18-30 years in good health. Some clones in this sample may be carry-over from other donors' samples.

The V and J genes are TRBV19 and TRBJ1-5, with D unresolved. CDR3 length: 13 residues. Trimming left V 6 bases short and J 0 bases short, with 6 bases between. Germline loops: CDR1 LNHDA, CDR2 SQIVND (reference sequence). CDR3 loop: CASRRNSNQPQHF. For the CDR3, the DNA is TGTGCCAGTAGAAGAAATAGCAATCAGCCCCAGCATTTT.

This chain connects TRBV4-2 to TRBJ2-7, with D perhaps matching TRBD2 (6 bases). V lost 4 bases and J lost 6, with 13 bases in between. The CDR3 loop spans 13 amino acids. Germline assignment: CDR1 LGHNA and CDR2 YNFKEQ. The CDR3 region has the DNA TGTGCCAGCAGCCTGGGGGGACTCGGCGAGCAGTACTTC. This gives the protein CASSLGGLGEQYF.

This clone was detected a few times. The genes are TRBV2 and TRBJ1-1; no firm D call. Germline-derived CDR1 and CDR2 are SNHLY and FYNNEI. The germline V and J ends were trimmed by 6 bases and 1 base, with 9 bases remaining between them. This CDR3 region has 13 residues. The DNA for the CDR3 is TGTGCCAGCAGCAAACAACCGAACACTGAAGCTTTCTTT. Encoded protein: CASSKQPNTEAFF.

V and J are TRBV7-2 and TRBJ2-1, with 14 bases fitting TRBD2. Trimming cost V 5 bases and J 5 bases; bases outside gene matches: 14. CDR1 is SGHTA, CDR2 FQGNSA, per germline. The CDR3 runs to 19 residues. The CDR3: CASSPGTSGRGTRHNEQFF. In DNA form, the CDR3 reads TGTGCCAGCAGCCCCGGGACTAGCGGGAGAGGGACTCGGCACAATGAGCAGTTCTTC.

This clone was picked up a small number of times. As DNA, the CDR3 is TGTGCCAGCAGCGTGGGCAGCCCGATAGCCAAAAACATTCAGTACTTC. Amino acid sequence: CASSVGSPIAKNIQYF. The chain recombines TRBV9 with TRBJ2-4; D unresolved. This CDR3 comprises 16 residues. The V end lost 2 bases, the J end lost 0 bases, and 12 bases lay between the germline ends. The germline gives CDR1 SGDLS, CDR2 YYNGEE.

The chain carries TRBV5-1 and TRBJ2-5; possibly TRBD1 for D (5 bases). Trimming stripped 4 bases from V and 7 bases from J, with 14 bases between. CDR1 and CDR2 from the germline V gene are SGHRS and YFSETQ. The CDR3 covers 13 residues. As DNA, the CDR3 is TGCGCCAGCAGCCTGGGGCCTGGTGGGACCCAGTACTTC. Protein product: CASSLGPGGTQYF.